These T cell receptor beta chains were read from a single sample in a study of blood T cell repertoires in COVID-19. Sequencing used immunoSEQ multiplex PCR; TCRdb keeps in-frame clones, though not all of them. Among about 100,000 clones listed, roughly 90% were seen once. Material for sequencing was peripheral blood. These receptors all stem from a human donor with active COVID-19. The donor label of this sample is uncertain. Each CDR3 is given with its conserved first and last residue. Each record gives: clone size, V gene, D gene, J gene, CDR3 DNA, CDR3 protein. The D gene is left open where the match is weak. The size field is filled for only some rows; it gives once, few, many or a size class.

NA	TRBV6-6	NA	TRBJ2-7	TGTGCCAGCAGTTACTCCACGGCTAGCTCCTACGAGCAGTACTTC	CASSYSTASSYEQYF
NA	TRBV28	NA	TRBJ2-2	TGTGCCAGCTCGACAGGAGACTTCACCGGGGAGCTGTTTTTT	CASSTGDFTGELFF
few	TRBV4-2	TRBD1	TRBJ2-7	TGTGCCAGCAGGGGGACAGGGATCAACGAGCAGTACTTC	CASRGTGINEQYF
NA	TRBV19	TRBD1	TRBJ2-4	TGTGCCAGTAGCCCGACAGGGGAAAACATTCAGTACTTC	CASSPTGENIQYF
NA	TRBV27	TRBD1	TRBJ1-6	TGTGCCAGCAGTTTACGCCCACTCCGGGACAGGGGCCCTAATTCACCCCTCCACTTT	CASSLRPLRDRGPNSPLHF
NA	TRBV4-3	NA	TRBJ1-1	TGCGCCAGCAGCCAAGATCGGGAGGTCCCGAACACTGAAGCTTTCTTT	CASSQDREVPNTEAFF
NA	TRBV21-1	NA	TRBJ1-2	TGTGCCAGCAGCAAAATGAGGGATTCGGAATTTTTCTATGGCTACACCTTC	CASSKMRDSEFFYGYTF
NA	TRBV28	NA	TRBJ1-1	TGTGCCAGCAGTTTAAGTCCGGGAAACACTGAAGCTTTCTTT	CASSLSPGNTEAFF
NA	TRBV7-9	TRBD1	TRBJ1-2	TGTGCCAGCAGCTTAGTCTTTGAGACAGGGGCTTATGGCTACACCTTC	CASSLVFETGAYGYTF
NA	TRBV28	NA	TRBJ2-1	TGTGCCAGCATTCGCGGGGGCGAATACAATGAGCAGTTCTTC	CASIRGGEYNEQFF
NA	TRBV11-2	NA	TRBJ2-5	TGTGCCAGCAGCTATACGCGGCCCGCGGAGACCCAGTACTTC	CASSYTRPAETQYF
NA	TRBV7-2	NA	TRBJ2-5	TGTGCCAGCAGCGCAGGAAGGCGAGAGACCCAGTACTTC	CASSAGRRETQYF
NA	TRBV7-2	NA	TRBJ1-4	TGTGCCAGCAGCAGTCGACAGCCCTTGGGAGAAAAACTGTTTTTT	CASSSRQPLGEKLFF
NA	TRBV6-5	NA	TRBJ2-5	TGTGCCAGCAGCGGAGTTTTGGAGACCCAGTACTTC	CASSGVLETQYF
NA	TRBV6-6	NA	TRBJ1-6	TGTGCCAGCAGTTACCCCCCAGCAGGGAGGAATTCACCCCTCCACTTT	CASSYPPAGRNSPLHF
NA	TRBV28	NA	TRBJ2-4	TGTGCCAGCAGTTTAGTACAGGGCTTAGCCAAAAACATTCAGTACTTC	CASSLVQGLAKNIQYF
NA	TRBV15	TRBD2	TRBJ2-3	TGTGCCACCAGCGGCCGGGGACTAGCGGGGAGCACAGATACGCAGTATTTT	CATSGRGLAGSTDTQYF
NA	TRBV5-6	TRBD2	TRBJ2-3	TGTGCCAGCAGCCTGACTAGCGTCAACTCAGATACGCAGTATTTT	CASSLTSVNSDTQYF
NA	TRBV6-6	TRBD1	TRBJ2-2	TGTGCCAGCAGTCAGACAGGGCAAGTCTCCGGGGAGCTGTTTTTT	CASSQTGQVSGELFF
NA	TRBV9	TRBD1	TRBJ1-6	TGTGCCAGCAGCACCGGGACAGTTGATTCACCCCTCCACTTT	CASSTGTVDSPLHF
NA	TRBV28	NA	TRBJ2-2	TGTGCCAGCAGTTTGGGCGGGGCGAACACCGGGGAGCTGTTTTTT	CASSLGGANTGELFF
NA	TRBV12-3/TRBV12-4	NA	TRBJ2-7	TGTGCCAGCGGGGACACAGCCTACGAGCAGTACTTC	CASGDTAYEQYF
NA	TRBV5-5	NA	TRBJ1-1	TGTGCCAGCAGCTTGGATCGGTGGACTGAAGCTTTCTTT	CASSLDRWTEAFF
NA	TRBV14	NA	TRBJ1-3	TGTGCCAGCAGCCCGGCACGGGGGTTCTCTGGAAACACCATATATTTT	CASSPARGFSGNTIYF
NA	TRBV11-2	NA	TRBJ1-3	TGTGCCAGCAGCCCCGCGGGACTCAGAAACACCATATATTTT	CASSPAGLRNTIYF
NA	TRBV11-2	NA	TRBJ1-6	TGTGCCAGCAGCTCAACACCCCCCGGTAGCGGCGGGGGTTTGGCACCCCTCCACTTT	CASSSTPPGSGGGLAPLHF
NA	TRBV6-2/TRBV6-3	NA	TRBJ1-1	TGTGCCAGCAGTTACGTGGGCAGTAACACTGAAGCTTTCTTT	CASSYVGSNTEAFF
once	TRBV29-1	NA	TRBJ1-1	TGCAGGGGGGGAGATATTGAAGCTTTCTTT	CRGGDIEAFF
NA	TRBV29-1	NA	TRBJ2-5	TGCAGCGTTGAATTGACCGGGGGGCGGGAGACCCAGTACTTC	CSVELTGGRETQYF
NA	TRBV6-6	TRBD1	TRBJ1-1	TGTGCCAGCAGTCACCGCTATATGACAGGGGAGAACACTGAAGCTTTCTTT	CASSHRYMTGENTEAFF
NA	TRBV4-3	NA	TRBJ1-1	TGCGCCAGCAGCCAAGATTCAGGGGTGGGGGCTGAAGCTTTCTTT	CASSQDSGVGAEAFF
once	TRBV7-2	TRBD1	TRBJ1-1	TGTGCCAGCAGTACAGGGGCCATGAACACTGAAGCTTTCTTT	CASSTGAMNTEAFF
NA	TRBV7-2	NA	TRBJ1-2	TGTGCCAGCAGCTTAGCCTCTACCTATGGCTACACCTTC	CASSLASTYGYTF
NA	TRBV6-6	NA	TRBJ1-1	TGTGCCAGCAGTTACGCGGTTGGAGGGACTGAAGCTTTCTTT	CASSYAVGGTEAFF
NA	TRBV11-2	NA	TRBJ2-1	TGTGCCAGCAGCTTAGAACGGTTTAGGTCATCCCAGGGCAATGAGCAGTTCTTC	CASSLERFRSSQGNEQFF
NA	TRBV25-1	TRBD1	TRBJ1-5	TGTGCCAGCAGTGACCGAGGGGGCAGCAATCAGCCCCAGCATTTT	CASSDRGGSNQPQHF
NA	TRBV7-2	TRBD1	TRBJ2-5	TGTGCCAGCAGCTTGGGACAGGGTGAGACCCAGTACTTC	CASSLGQGETQYF
NA	TRBV2	NA	TRBJ1-1	TGTGCCAGCACGCAGGGAAAGTTCCCTGAAGCTTTCTTT	CASTQGKFPEAFF
NA	TRBV7-2	NA	TRBJ1-3	TGTGCCAGCAGCTTACAGGGACTCGGGGGGGGAAACACCATATATTTT	CASSLQGLGGGNTIYF
NA	TRBV27	NA	TRBJ1-2	TGTGCCAGCAGTCGGACAACTCTCTATGGCTACACCTTC	CASSRTTLYGYTF
NA	TRBV27	TRBD1	TRBJ1-5	TGTGCCAGCAGTCTCGGGAGACAGGGAAATCAGCCCCAGCATTTT	CASSLGRQGNQPQHF
NA	TRBV5-1	NA	TRBJ1-4	TGCGCCAGCAGCTTTGTTGGCCAGGGGTCAGAAAAACTGTTTTTT	CASSFVGQGSEKLFF
NA	TRBV13	NA	TRBJ2-7	TGTGCCAGCAGCTGGGGGGGCCCCTACGAGCAGTACTTC	CASSWGGPYEQYF
once	TRBV4-1	NA	TRBJ1-1	TGCGCCAGCAGCCACGGGACTGAAGCTTTCTTT	CASSHGTEAFF
NA	TRBV7-9	TRBD1	TRBJ2-1	TGTGCCAGCAGCTTAGGACAGGGGGCACCCTACAATGAGCAGTTCTTC	CASSLGQGAPYNEQFF
NA	TRBV4-1	NA	TRBJ1-1	TGCGCCAGCAGCCAGGGCTCCATCAACACTGAAGCTTTCTTT	CASSQGSINTEAFF
NA	TRBV10-3	TRBD1	TRBJ1-4	TGTGCCATCAGTGCGTCGGGACAGGGTTATGAAAAACTGTTTTTT	CAISASGQGYEKLFF